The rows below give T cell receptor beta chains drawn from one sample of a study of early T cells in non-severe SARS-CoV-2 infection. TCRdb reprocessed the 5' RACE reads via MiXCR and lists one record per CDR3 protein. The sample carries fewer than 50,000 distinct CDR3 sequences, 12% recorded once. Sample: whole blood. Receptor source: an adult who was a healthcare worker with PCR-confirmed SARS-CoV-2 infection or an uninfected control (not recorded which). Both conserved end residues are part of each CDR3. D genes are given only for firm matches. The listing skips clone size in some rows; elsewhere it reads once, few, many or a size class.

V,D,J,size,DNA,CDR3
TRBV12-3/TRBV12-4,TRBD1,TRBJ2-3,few,TGTGCCAGCAGTGGACCCGGGACAGGGGACGGTACGCAGTATTTT,CASSGPGTGDGTQYF
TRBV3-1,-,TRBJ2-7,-,TGTGCCAGCAGCTTGGGACCGCTAAGCTACGAGCAGTACTTC,CASSLGPLSYEQYF
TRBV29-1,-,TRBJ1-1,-,TGCGGCGTTGATCGGCAGAACACTGAAGCTTTCTTT,CGVDRQNTEAFF
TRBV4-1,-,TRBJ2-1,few,TGCGCCAGCAGCCAAGACTCAGTGGGGGGGCTTATCAATGAGCAGTTCTTC,CASSQDSVGGLINEQFF
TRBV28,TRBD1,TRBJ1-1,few,TGTGCCAGCAGTCCCCCGGGCAGGGGGGGAAGTGCTTTCTTT,CASSPPGRGGSAFF
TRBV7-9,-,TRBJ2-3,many,TGTGCCAGCAGCCAAAGCAGGACGGGTTACACGCAGTATTTT,CASSQSRTGYTQYF
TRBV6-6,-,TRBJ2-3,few,TGTGCCAGCACCAGGGACTCCCGCGGAGATACGCAGTATTTT,CASTRDSRGDTQYF
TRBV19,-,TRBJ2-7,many,TGTGCCAGTAGTATCGGGCCAGTGAGCTCCTACGAGCAGTACTTC,CASSIGPVSSYEQYF
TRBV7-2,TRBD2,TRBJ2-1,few,TGTGCCAGCAGCTTAGAGTTAGCGGGAGGGTTTGAGCAGTTCTTC,CASSLELAGGFEQFF
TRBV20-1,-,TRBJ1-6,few,TGCAGTGCCACCGTTCAGTTCGAACCCCTCCACTTT,CSATVQFEPLHF
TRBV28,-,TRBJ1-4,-,TGTGCCAGCAGTGGGCGCGAAAAACTGTTTTTT,CASSGREKLFF
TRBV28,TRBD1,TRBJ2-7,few,TGTGCCAGCAGTCCCTATCTTGGGACAGGGGTCGAGCAGTACTTC,CASSPYLGTGVEQYF
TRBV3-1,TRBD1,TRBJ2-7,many,TGTGCCAGCAGCCAAGACTGGACAGGGGACACCGAGCAGTACTTC,CASSQDWTGDTEQYF
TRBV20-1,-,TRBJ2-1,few,TGCAGTGCTAGAGGAGATGGGCATGAGCAGTTCTTC,CSARGDGHEQFF
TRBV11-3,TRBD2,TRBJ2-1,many,TGTGCCAGCAGCTTAGGGCTAGCGGGGGGGCAGCAGTTCTTC,CASSLGLAGGQQFF
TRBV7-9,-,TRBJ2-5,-,TGTGCCAGCAGCCCGATACAGGGTATGCGGGAGACCCAGTACTTC,CASSPIQGMRETQYF
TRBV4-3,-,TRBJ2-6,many,TGCGCCAGCAGCCCCGTCCCCTCTGGGGCCAACGTCCTGACTTTC,CASSPVPSGANVLTF
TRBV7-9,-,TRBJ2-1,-,TGTGCCAGCAGCCTTCGACAGGAGATTGAGCAGTTCTTC,CASSLRQEIEQFF
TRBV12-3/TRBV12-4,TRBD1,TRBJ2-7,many,TGTGCCAGCAGCCAGACAGGGGGCCCCTACGAGCAGTACTTC,CASSQTGGPYEQYF
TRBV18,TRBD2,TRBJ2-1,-,TGTGCCAGCTCACCCCGACTAGCGGGAGGGCTTAGCTCCTACAATGAGCAGTTCTTC,CASSPRLAGGLSSYNEQFF
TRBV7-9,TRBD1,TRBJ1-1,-,TGTGCCAGCAGCCCCGGGCGGACAGGAAAAATGAACACTGAAGCTTTCTTT,CASSPGRTGKMNTEAFF
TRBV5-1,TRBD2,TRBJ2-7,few,TGCGCCAGCAGCCCTCGGACGGGAGGGGGCTACGAGCAGTACTTC,CASSPRTGGGYEQYF
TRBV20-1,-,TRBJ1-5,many,TGCAGTGCTAGTTCAAACGCCGATCAGCCCCAGCATTTT,CSASSNADQPQHF
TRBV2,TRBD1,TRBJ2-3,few,TGTGCCAGCAGTGAAGGCAGGGGGATATCAGATACGCAGTATTTT,CASSEGRGISDTQYF
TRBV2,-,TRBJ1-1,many,TGTGCCAGCAGGCCCGAGGGGGGTACTGAAGCTTTCTTT,CASRPEGGTEAFF
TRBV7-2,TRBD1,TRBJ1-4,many,TGTGCCAGCAGCTTTACGGGACAGGGGAATGAAAAACTGTTTTTT,CASSFTGQGNEKLFF
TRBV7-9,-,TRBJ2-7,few,TGTGCCAGCGGCCGGAGTGAAGGCCCCTACGAGCAGTACTTC,CASGRSEGPYEQYF
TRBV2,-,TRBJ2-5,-,TGTGCCTTCAGCGGTCAAGCCCGGGCCTTCCAAGAGACCCAGTACTTC,CAFSGQARAFQETQYF
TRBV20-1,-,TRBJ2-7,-,TGCAGTGCGGAATCTACCTCAGGAAGGAGCTCCTACGAGCAGTACTTC,CSAESTSGRSSYEQYF
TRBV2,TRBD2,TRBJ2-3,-,TGTGCCAGCAAGACTCGAGCGGGGGGCATCTCAGATACGCAGTATTTT,CASKTRAGGISDTQYF
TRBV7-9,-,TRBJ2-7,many,TGTGCCAGCAGCTTCCCCCGAGGGGCGAAGTACTTC,CASSFPRGAKYF
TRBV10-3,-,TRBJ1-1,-,TGTGCCATCAGTGGAGACTGGGACACTGAAGCTTTCTTT,CAISGDWDTEAFF
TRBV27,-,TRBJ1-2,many,TGTGCCAGCAGTCCAGGCTCGCACTATGGCTACACCTTC,CASSPGSHYGYTF
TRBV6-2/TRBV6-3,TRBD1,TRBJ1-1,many,TGTGCCAGCAGTTGGACAGGGGAGACTGAAGCTTTCTTT,CASSWTGETEAFF
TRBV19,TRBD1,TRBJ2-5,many,TGTGCCAGTAGTATCCCGACAGGGGGCAGGGAGACCCAGTACTTC,CASSIPTGGRETQYF
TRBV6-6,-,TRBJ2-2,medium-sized,TGTGCCAGCAGTTTAGAAGCCGGGGAGCTGTTTTTT,CASSLEAGELFF
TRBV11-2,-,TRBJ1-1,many,TGTGCCAGCAGCTTTGGGTTGTCGACTGAAGCTTTCTTT,CASSFGLSTEAFF
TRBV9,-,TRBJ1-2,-,TGTGCCAGCAGCGTGGACACTCGAGATGGCTACACCTTC,CASSVDTRDGYTF
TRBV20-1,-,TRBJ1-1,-,TGCTGTGCTAGTCCCCCGGGGCAGAACACTGAAGCTTTCTTT,CCASPPGQNTEAFF
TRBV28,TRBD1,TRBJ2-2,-,TGTGCCAGCAGTTTGGGCAGGGGGACGAACACCGGGGAGCTGTTTTTT,CASSLGRGTNTGELFF
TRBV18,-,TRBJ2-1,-,TGTGCCAGCGAAAGGGGCGTTAAGGATGAGCAGTTCTTC,CASERGVKDEQFF